This TCR beta chain is drawn from a study of shared clonotypes between healthy human individuals. Execution of the assay was at deep level. The authors distributed each subset's genomic DNA evenly over several immunoSEQ plates. When replicate PCRs were run on sorted subsets, they used around 0.2 ug DNA, 30,000 to 35,000 T cell genomes. Assay used: immunoSEQ multiplex PCR; TCRdb lists only in-frame clones, some missing. In the table there are a few million clones, more than 85% of which are singletons. All donors were Caucasian adults living in Nashville, Tennessee. V lost 6 bases and J lost 6; bases outside the gene matches: 8. The CDR3 runs to 14 residues. Germline V gives CDR1 SNHLY, CDR2 FYNNEI.

This chain connects TRBV2 to TRBJ2-7, with 10 bases identical to TRBD1. The source material was naive CD4+ T cells from PBMCs. As to subset: CD45RA+ positively selected. This sequence was found in a young man in good health. Some clones in this sample may be carry-over from other donors' samples. CDR3 in amino acids: CASRPGQGFGEQYF. CDR3 coding DNA: TGTGCCAGCAGACCGGGACAGGGGTTCGGCGAGCAGTACTTC. The entire variable domain, with the rest obtained from reference TRBV2 and TRBJ2-7, is as follows: EPEVTQTPSHQVTQMGQEVILRCVPISNHLYFYWYRQILGQKVEFLVSFYNNEISEKSEIFDDQFSVERPDGSNFTLKIRSTKLEDSAMYFCASRPGQGFGEQYFGPGTRLTVT.